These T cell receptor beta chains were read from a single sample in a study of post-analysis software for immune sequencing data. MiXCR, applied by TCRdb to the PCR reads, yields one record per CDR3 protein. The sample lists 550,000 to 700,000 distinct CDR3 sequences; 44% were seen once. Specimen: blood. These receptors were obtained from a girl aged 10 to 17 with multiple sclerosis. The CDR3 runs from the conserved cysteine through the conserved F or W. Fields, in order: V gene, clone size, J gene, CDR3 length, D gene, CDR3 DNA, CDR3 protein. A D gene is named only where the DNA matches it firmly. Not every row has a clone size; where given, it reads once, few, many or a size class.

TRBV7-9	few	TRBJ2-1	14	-	TGTGCCAGCCCAAGCGGGCCGAATTACAATGAGCAGTTCTTC	CASPSGPNYNEQFF
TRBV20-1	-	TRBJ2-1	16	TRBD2	TGCAGTGCTGCAACCAGGTCTAGCGGGAGACCCAATGAGCAGTTCTTC	CSAATRSSGRPNEQFF
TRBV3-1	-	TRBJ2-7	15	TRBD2	TGTGCCAGCAGCCAAGGGCCAGCGGGAGCCTACGAGCAGTACTTC	CASSQGPAGAYEQYF
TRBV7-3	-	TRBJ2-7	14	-	TGTGCCAGCAGCCCAGGTACAGGTTTATACGAGCAGTACTTC	CASSPGTGLYEQYF
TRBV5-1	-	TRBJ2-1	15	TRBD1	TGCGCCAGCAGCCCATGGACAGGGGGCGCGAATGAGCAGTTCTTC	CASSPWTGGANEQFF
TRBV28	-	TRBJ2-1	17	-	TGTGCCGGCAGTTTATTAACGGGAAGACGGATTGAAGGTGAGCAGTTCTTC	CAGSLLTGRRIEGEQFF
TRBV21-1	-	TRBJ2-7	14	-	TGTGCCAGCAGCAAAGCTGGCAACCCCTACGAGCAGTACTTC	CASSKAGNPYEQYF
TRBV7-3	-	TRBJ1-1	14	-	TGTGCCAGCAGCCGGGGGGCCAGCCGCACTGAAGCTTTCTTT	CASSRGASRTEAFF
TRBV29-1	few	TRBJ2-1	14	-	TGCAGCGTTCCCGGACAGAGCTCCTACAATGAGCAGTTCTTC	CSVPGQSSYNEQFF
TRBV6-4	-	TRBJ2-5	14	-	TGTGCCAGGTGGGGCCGGAACCAACAAGAGACCCAGTACTTC	CARWGRNQQETQYF
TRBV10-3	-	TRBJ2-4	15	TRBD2	TGTGCCATCAGTGAGTCGTACGGACTAGAAAACATTCAGTACTTC	CAISESYGLENIQYF
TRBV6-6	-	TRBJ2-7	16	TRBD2	TGTGCCAGCAATGAACGTAGCGGGAGAAGCCCCTACGAGCAGTACTTC	CASNERSGRSPYEQYF
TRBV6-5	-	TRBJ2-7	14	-	TGTGCCAGCAGGTACTCAGCAGGCTCCTACGAGCAGTACTTC	CASRYSAGSYEQYF
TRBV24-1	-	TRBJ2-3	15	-	TGTGCCACCAGCGTGACGGGAGCTAGCACAGATACGCAGTATTTT	CATSVTGASTDTQYF
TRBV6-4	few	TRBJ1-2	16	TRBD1	TGTGCCAGCAGTGACTCAGGGGACAGGTCTATCTATGGCTACACCTTC	CASSDSGDRSIYGYTF